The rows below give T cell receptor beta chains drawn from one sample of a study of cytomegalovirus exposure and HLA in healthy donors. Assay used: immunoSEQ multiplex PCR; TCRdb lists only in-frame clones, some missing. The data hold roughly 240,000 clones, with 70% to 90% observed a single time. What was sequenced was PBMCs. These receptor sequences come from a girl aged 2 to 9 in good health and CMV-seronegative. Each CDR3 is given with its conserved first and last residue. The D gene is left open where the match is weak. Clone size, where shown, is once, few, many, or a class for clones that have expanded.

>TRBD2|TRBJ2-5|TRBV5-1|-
TGCGCCAGCAGCTTGGTCCTAGCGGGGGGAGAGACCCAGTACTTC
CASSLVLAGGETQYF
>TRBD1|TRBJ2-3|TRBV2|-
TGTGCCAGCAGACGACAGGGGGCTAGCACAGATACGCAGTATTTT
CASRRQGASTDTQYF
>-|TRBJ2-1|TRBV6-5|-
TGTGCCAGCAGTTACTCGATCGGTAGCTGGGAGCAGTTCTTC
CASSYSIGSWEQFF
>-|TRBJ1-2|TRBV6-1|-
TGTGCCAGCAGTGAGTTAGGGGCTGGCTACACCTTC
CASSELGAGYTF
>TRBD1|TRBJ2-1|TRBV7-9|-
TGTGCCAGCAGCTTCCGACAGGGCTACAATGAGCAGTTCTTC
CASSFRQGYNEQFF
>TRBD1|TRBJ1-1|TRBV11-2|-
TGTGCCAGCAGCTTATGGACAGGGAACACTGAAGCTTTCTTT
CASSLWTGNTEAFF
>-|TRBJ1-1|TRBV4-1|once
TGCGCCAGCAGCGCTCGGGAGAACACTGAAGCTTTCTTT
CASSARENTEAFF
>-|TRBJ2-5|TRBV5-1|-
TGCGCCAGCAGCTTTATGGGGGACATCCAAGAGACCCAGTACTTC
CASSFMGDIQETQYF
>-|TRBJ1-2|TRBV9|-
TGTGCCAGCAGCGTACCCCGGGAGCGTGGTGGGTATGGCTACACCTTC
CASSVPRERGGYGYTF
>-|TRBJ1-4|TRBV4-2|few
TGTGCCAGCAGCCCCCAAGGGGGGGCAACTAATGAAAAACTGTTTTTT
CASSPQGGATNEKLFF
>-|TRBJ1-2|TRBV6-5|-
TGTGCCAGCAGTGGGGGGAACTACTATGGCTACACCTTC
CASSGGNYYGYTF
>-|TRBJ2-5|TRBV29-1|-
TGCAGCGTTGGTCTAAGCCAAGAGACCCAGTACTTC
CSVGLSQETQYF
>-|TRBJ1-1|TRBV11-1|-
TGTGCCAGCAGCCTAATGGAGTCAGGGGCTGAAGCTTTCTTT
CASSLMESGAEAFF
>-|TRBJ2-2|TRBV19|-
TGTGCCAGTGCCAACCGGTTGGGGGAGCTGTTTTTT
CASANRLGELFF
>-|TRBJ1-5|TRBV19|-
TGTGCCAGTAGGCTACAGGGTAGCAATCAGCCCCAGCATTTT
CASRLQGSNQPQHF
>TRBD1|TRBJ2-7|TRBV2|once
TGTGCCAGCGAGGGACAGGGCACCTCCTACGAGCAGTACTTC
CASEGQGTSYEQYF